The present T cell receptor (beta chain) was sequenced within a study of glioma-infiltrating T cells. This clonotype was counted many times. The iRepertoire nested amplicon-rescue multiplex PCR amplified TCR alpha and beta CDR3s from RNA. TCRdb called the multiplex PCR reads again in MiXCR, with one record for every CDR3 protein. The sample has 93,000 or so distinct CDR3 sequences; 29% are singletons. The CDR3 is 16 amino acids. Germline V gene data show CDR1 as MNHEY and CDR2 as SMNVEV (reference sequence). J was trimmed by 5 bases and V by 5 bases; bases with no gene match: 8. The sequenced sample consisted of glioma tissue, nonneoplastic brain tissue, or PBMCs (not recorded which). The receptor's source is a human donor with low-grade glioma or glioblastoma, undergoing nonglioma brain surgery, or in good health (not recorded which). J is TRBJ2-3 and V is TRBV27, with TRBD2 matching 12 bases. The CDR3: CASSARLAGAGDTQYF. The CDR3 nucleotides are TGTGCCAGCAGTGCCCGACTAGCGGGGGCTGGAGATACGCAGTATTTT.